The sequence of this T cell receptor (beta chain) was determined in a study of persistence of HIV-infected CD4 T cells. The CDR3 has 15 residues. V gave up 0 bases and J gave up 0 bases, with 7 bases separating them. CDR1 KGHSH and CDR2 LQKENI come from the germline V gene. Sequencing used immunoSEQ version 4 in survey mode. The repertoire was sequenced with immunoSEQ multiplex PCR; TCRdb's copy has only in-frame clones and lacks some. The sample comprises more than 30,000 clones, approximately 86% of which are singletons, and approximately 1.3% rests with the top ten. Study-level results: Compared with CD3/CD28-stimulated cells, CMV- and Gag-responding cells showed lower TCRbeta richness.

This nonspecific control used anti-CD3/anti-CD28 bead stimulation of CD4+ T cells. Responding CD4+ T cells were sorted by upregulation of both CD40 ligand and CD69. Adults with HIV-1 started suppressive ART while chronically infected. Donors had CD4+ T cell counts above 400 cells/uL and were CMV-seropositive. This clone was seen a single time. Its cognate antigen is unknown. Sample: CD4+ T cells sorted from PBMCs after approximately 20-hour stimulation, taken from a patient who received antiretroviral therapy. The receptor was derived from an adult man with HIV who was CMV-seropositive. This chain joins TRBV18 and TRBJ2-3; perhaps TRBD1 as D (6 bases). CDR3 region: CASSPPGASTDTQYF. The CDR3 nucleotides are TGTGCCAGCTCACCACCGGGGGCTAGCACAGATACGCAGTATTTT.